This TCR beta chain was observed in a study of blood T cell repertoires in COVID-19. Only in-frame clones appear in the TCRdb table, and some are missing; sequencing was by immunoSEQ multiplex PCR. Altogether about 280,000 clones are present, 85% being singletons, with the ten largest covering 2.5%. This clone came up once. Trimming took off 5 bases at V and 0 bases at J, with 11 bases between the two ends. Germline lookup yields CDR1 LNHDA and CDR2 SQIVND (reference sequence). The CDR3 spans 14 residues. The source material was PBMCs or T cells enriched from blood (not recorded which). The rearrangement links TRBV19 to TRBJ2-7, with D possibly being TRBD2 (6 bases). The TCR originated in a woman aged 45-59 years who had recovered from COVID-19. CDR3 in DNA: TGTGCCAGTAGTGGGACTCAGAGCTCCTACGAGCAGTACTTC. As protein: CASSGTQSSYEQYF.